This TCR beta chain came from a study of CD8 T cells in Susac syndrome. Random hexamers were used to reverse transcribe the RNA input (roughly 0.5 to 1 ug). TCRdb itself ran the immunoSEQ multiplex PCR reads through MiXCR, one entry per CDR3 protein. Among some 96,000 distinct CDR3 sequences listed, roughly 96% were seen once. The TCR sequence derives from a human donor with Susac syndrome. The material sequenced was CD8+ T cells from PBMCs.

Here the CDR3 DNA reads TGCAGCGTTGAACCGGGACAGGGGGCAGGCAATGAGCAGTTCTTC. This sequence encodes CSVEPGQGAGNEQFF. This sequence joins TRBV29-1 and TRBJ2-1, with 12 nucleotides matching TRBD1. Germline V lookup: CDR1 SQVTM, CDR2 ANQGSEA. The length of the CDR3 is 15 residues. The V and J ends lost 2 bases and 6 bases, in that order; junction bases with no gene match: 5.